This TCR beta chain was captured by sequencing in a study of a mutant IDH1 vaccine in newly diagnosed glioma. Study details: Treated patients had a mean age of about 38 years and an approximately 62% male, approximately 38% female split.

Repertoires were generated with immunoSEQ multiplex PCR, while TCRdb's copy carries only in-frame clones and drops some. The sample carries tens of thousands of clones, more than 70% recorded once. Study results and caveats: It was more than 80% of patients that developed vaccine-induced immune responses.

Germline CDR1 reads MDHEN; CDR2 reads SYDVKM. CDR3 length equals 15 residues. V lost 7 bases and J 4 bases, leaving 16 bases between the germline ends. This clone was seen more than once but under ten times. What it binds is not known. Time point specified: week 23, last vaccination. The study gave 300 ug of mutant IDH1 20-mer peptide per vaccine dose, with topical imiquimod. The chain links TRBV28 to TRBJ2-2; tentatively, D is TRBD1 (5 bases). The sample consisted of PBMCs, taken from a glioma patient whose treatment included an IDH1 peptide vaccine. The sequence was collected from a woman in her late teens or twenties with glioma. CDR3 protein: CASIIGSGPTGELFF. In DNA form, the CDR3 reads TGTGCCAGCATAATAGGATCAGGGCCCACCGGGGAGCTGTTTTTT.